One sample yielded the 31 T cell receptor beta chains listed below, sequenced in a study of breast tumors, draining lymph nodes, adjacent tissues. TCRdb reanalysed the multiplex PCR reads using MiXCR and keeps one entry per CDR3 protein. This table has 130,000 or so distinct CDR3 sequences, approximately 20% appearing once. Breast cancer patients provided tissue from their axillary draining lymph nodes. Sequencing was performed on axillary lymph node tissue. The receptors shown here come from a female donor with breast cancer. Some clones in this sample may be carry-over from other donors' samples.

Concerning this clonotype: The junction shows a germline mismatch at one end, possibly a read error. J is TRBJ2-7 and V is TRBV9; tentatively, D is TRBD1 (5 bases). The CDR3 spans 18 residues. CDR1 is SGDLS and CDR2 is YYNGEE in the germline V gene. The CDR3 DNA follows: TGTGCCAGCAGCGTCAATGGAAACCTCGGACAACCGGTCTATGAGCAGCACTTC. Translating it yields CASSVNGNLGQPVYEQHF.

This clonotype showed up many times. This chain links TRBV27 with TRBJ2-7, with a tentative D call TRBD2 (5 bases). Germline lookup yields CDR1 MNHEY and CDR2 SMNVEV (reference sequence). This CDR3 has 13 residues. V dropped 2 bases and J dropped 7 bases, with 12 bases sitting between them. The CDR3 is CASSLLGPGEQYF. The CDR3 DNA reads as TGTGCCAGCAGTTTACTCGGGCCGGGGGAGCAGTACTTC.

This clonotype was observed many times. V usage is TRBV3-1 and J usage is TRBJ2-5; D is uncertain. Germline assignment: CDR1 LGHDT and CDR2 YNNKEL (reference sequence). V lost 1 base and J lost 2, with 14 bases in between. This CDR3 is built from 16 residues. The CDR3 loop reads CASSQGSRIYQETQYF. CDR3 nucleotide sequence: TGTGCCAGCAGCCAAGGATCCAGGATATATCAAGAGACCCAGTACTTC.

Points on this clonotype: Since a much larger clone is just one base distant, this may be a read error. This chain joins TRBV2 and TRBJ1-3; D is perhaps TRBD1 (5 bases). The V gene lost 6 bases and the J gene lost 3 bases, with 15 bases spanning the gap. This CDR3 contains 15 residues. The germline V gene encodes CDR1 SNHLY and CDR2 FYNNEI. Written as DNA, the CDR3 is TGTGCCAGCAGCCACGGAGGGACGGATGGAAACACCATATATTTT. It specifies CASSHGGTDGNTIYF.

This clonotype was recorded at least ten times. The CDR3 spells CAWKPSGLSYEQYF. The CDR3 DNA follows: TGTGCCTGGAAGCCATCGGGACTCTCCTACGAGCAGTACTTC. V usage is TRBV30 and J usage is TRBJ2-7, with a possible D match to TRBD2 (6 bases). The CDR3 has 14 residues. Looked up from germline, CDR1 is GTSNPN and CDR2 is SVGIG (reference sequence). Between the trimmed V and J ends, which lost 4 bases and 0 bases, there was a span of 13 bases. Based on the CDR3 plus reference TRBV30 and TRBJ2-7, the full variable domain is SQTIHQWPATLVQPVGSPLSLECTVEGTSNPNLYWYRQAAGRGLQLLFYSVGIGQISSEVPQNLSASRPQDRQFILSSKKLLLSDSGFYLCAWKPSGLSYEQYFGPGTRLTVT.

As to this clonotype: The junction differs from germline at one of its ends, possibly a read error. The gene calls are TRBV7-2 and TRBJ1-2, with TRBD1 identical over 10 bases. CDR3 length: 15 amino acids. In germline, CDR1 is SGHTA, CDR2 FQGNSA. The CDR3 region is CASSPRQGASYGCTF. The CDR3 DNA follows: TGTGCCAGCAGCCCCCGACAGGGGGCAAGCTATGGCTGCACCTTC.

This clonotype was counted many times. V usage is TRBV6-5 and J usage is TRBJ2-7; D gene uncertain. This CDR3 contains 15 residues. The ends were cut back, 0 bases at V and 2 bases at J, with 11 bases in the middle. Per germline, CDR1 MNHEY and CDR2 SVGAGI. CDR3 nucleotide sequence: TGTGCCAGCAGTTACTCGTCAGGAAAACCCTACGAGCAGTACTTC. Translating it yields CASSYSSGKPYEQYF.

As concerns this clonotype: With a much larger clone just one base away, this may be a read error. No conserved phenylalanine or tryptophan is present at the end of the CDR3, so a read error is the likely explanation. This sequence joins TRBV18 and TRBJ1-2; 9 bases map to TRBD1. Looked up from germline, CDR1 is KGHSH and CDR2 is LQKENI. After removal of 6 bases from V and 3 bases from J, the junction contained 8 bases not matched to a gene. This CDR3 region has 15 residues. The CDR3 spells CASSPGQGFDYGYTL. The CDR3 DNA sequence: TGTGCCAGCTCTCCGGGACAGGGTTTCGACTATGGCTACACCCTC.

This clonotype was detected many times. The chain is built from TRBV4-3 and TRBJ2-1; 7 nucleotides agree with TRBD1. V lost 4 bases, J lost 7 bases, and 7 bases stayed unmatched. The germline V gene has CDR1 LGHNA and CDR2 YSLEER. There are 14 residues in the CDR3. DNA of the CDR3: TGCGCCAGCAGCCCCCGGACAGGAGATAATGAGCAGTTCTTC. Its translation: CASSPRTGDNEQFF.

This clonotype was seen many times. The chain uses TRBV11-2 and TRBJ2-7; a possible D gene is TRBD1 (5 bases). The CDR3 loop spans 17 amino acids. Germline V gives CDR1 SGHAT, CDR2 FQNNGV. Trimming left V 1 base short and J 3 bases short, with 19 bases between. CDR3 in DNA: TGTGCCAGCAGCTTAGGCTCAGGGTTATTTGGGCTCTACGAGCAGTACTTC. Translating gives CASSLGSGLFGLYEQYF.

This clonotype showed up many times. The junction does not match germline at one end; this may be a read error. The chain uses TRBV6-6 and TRBJ1-3; D remains unclear. Germline V gene sequence: CDR1 MNHNY, CDR2 SVGAGI (reference sequence). This CDR3 spans 13 amino acids. This chain's CDR3 is CASSLGSGNTIYF. The CDR3 bases are TGCGCCAGCAGCTTAGGGTCCGGAAACACCATATATTTT.

At least ten counts were recorded for this clonotype. The V gene is TRBV15, the J gene TRBJ2-3; D might be TRBD1 (5 bases). CDR1 and CDR2 (germline): LNHNV, YYDKDF (reference sequence). The CDR3 is 15 amino acids. V was clipped by 8 bases and J by 0 bases, with 15 bases between them. The DNA for the CDR3 is TGTGCCACCGCAGGGCGCGGATCTAGCACAGATACGCAGTATTTT. This codes for CATAGRGSSTDTQYF.

This clonotype came up many times. The chain carries TRBV7-6 and TRBJ2-2, with 13 bases matching TRBD2. The V segment lost 5 bases and the J segment 7 bases; nucleotides outside the gene matches: 7. The CDR3 length is 16 residues. From germline, CDR1 is SGHVS and CDR2 FNYEAQ. The CDR3 DNA reads as TGTGCCAGCAGCAGGACTAGCGGGAGTTCAAGCGGGGAGCTGTTTTTT. Translated, it gives CASSRTSGSSSGELFF.

The chain links TRBV11-2 to TRBJ1-4; no clear D gene. V lost 0 bases and J lost 7, with 12 bases in between. Germline V gives CDR1 SGHAT, CDR2 FQNNGV. The CDR3 covers 15 residues. The CDR3 region has the DNA TGTGCCAGCAGCTTAGACCGAAACGAGGGTGAAAAACTGTTTTTT. This codes for CASSLDRNEGEKLFF.

This clonotype was detected many times. The chain uses TRBV7-2 and TRBJ2-3, with 11 bases aligning to TRBD2. This CDR3 has 15 residues. The trim removed 5 bases at V and 1 base at J, leaving 2 bases unmatched. Per germline, CDR1 SGHTA and CDR2 FQGNSA. CDR3 bases: TGTGCCAGCAGCCTGACTAGCGGGGGCACAGATACGCAGTATTTT. Its translation is CASSLTSGGTDTQYF.

This clonotype appeared many times. The chain recombines TRBV7-9 with TRBJ2-1, with 8 bases that match TRBD2. The germline V gene has CDR1 SEHNR and CDR2 FQNEAQ (reference sequence). The V segment lost 5 bases and the J segment 7 bases; nucleotides outside the gene matches: 10. The CDR3 extends over 15 amino acids. The chain's CDR3 is CASSPGLAPGNEQFF. The CDR3 bases are TGTGCCAGCAGCCCCGGACTAGCTCCGGGTAATGAGCAGTTCTTC. The variable domain in full, completed from reference TRBV7-9 and TRBJ2-1, reads DTGVSQNPRHKITKRGQNVTFRCDPISEHNRLYWYRQTLGQGPEFLTYFQNEAQLEKSRLLSDRFSAERPKGSFSTLEIQRTEQGDSAMYLCASSPGLAPGNEQFFGPGTRLTVL.

V gene TRBV6-1 combines with J gene TRBJ2-7, with 8 nucleotides matching TRBD2. This CDR3 contains 13 residues. Germline V gene sequence: CDR1 MNHNS, CDR2 SASEGT. V gave up 8 bases and J gave up 3 bases; unmatched junction bases: 6. CDR3 bases: TGTGCCAGCCGGGCGGGAGGTGTCTACGAGCAGTACTTC. This translates into CASRAGGVYEQYF.

For this clonotype: A clone one base away is much larger, so this may be a read error. The gene calls are TRBV7-9 and TRBJ1-5; D not resolved. Trimming removed 8 bases from V and 5 bases from J, with 13 bases in between. Germline values: CDR1 SEHNR, CDR2 FQNEAQ (reference sequence). The CDR3 length is 13 residues. CDR3 DNA sequence: TGTGCCAGCGCGGAGCGGTTAGATCAGCCCCAGCATTTT. Encoded protein: CASAERLDQPQHF.

In its sample, this clonotype was seen many times. The chain uses TRBV10-2 and TRBJ2-5; no firm D call. This CDR3 has 12 amino acids. CDR1 and CDR2 (germline): WSHSY, SAAADI. V was pared by 8 bases and J by 4 bases, with 11 bases between. Here the CDR3 DNA reads TGCGCCAGCTCCGTGCTACCAGAGACCCAGTACTTC. This encodes CASSVLPETQYF.

A note on this clonotype: This may be a read error: a much more frequent sequence differs by one nucleotide. The chain couples TRBV7-9 to TRBJ2-7, with 12 bases identical to TRBD2. With 4 bases clipped from V and 4 bases from J, the junction kept 2 bases outside the gene matches. The CDR3 has 14 amino acids. Germline V gene sequence: CDR1 SEHNR, CDR2 FQNEAQ (reference sequence). The CDR3 nucleotides are TGTGCCAGCAGCTCTAGCGGGAGGGTGTACGAGCAGTACTTC. Translated, it gives CASSSSGRVYEQYF.

Many counts were recorded for this clonotype. The chain links TRBV6-2 or TRBV6-3 to TRBJ2-7; D is uncertain. Germline V CDR1 and CDR2: MNHEY, SVGEGT. V was shortened by 6 bases and J by 1 base, with 13 bases between the two germline ends. The CDR3 totals 14 residues. The CDR3 here is CASRPWTGSYEQYF. In nucleotides, the CDR3 is TGTGCCAGCAGACCTTGGACGGGTTCCTACGAGCAGTACTTC.

A word on this clonotype: One base away lies a much larger clone, so this may be a sequencing read error. The chain recombines TRBV6-5 with TRBJ1-5, with D hard to call. The CDR3 covers 12 residues. Germline assignment: CDR1 MNHEY and CDR2 SVGAGI. With 5 bases removed from V and 7 bases from J, the gap between germline ends came to 9 bases. As DNA, the CDR3 is TGTGCCAGCAGTAGCCCAGGCCAGCCCCAGCATTTT. It encodes CASSSPGQPQHF.

This clonotype appeared many times. The chain joins TRBV9 to TRBJ2-1, with a weak D call TRBD1 (5 bases). CDR1 is SGDLS, CDR2 YYNGEE, per germline. This CDR3 contains 15 residues. V was shortened by 0 bases and J by 7 bases, with 14 bases between the two germline ends. For the CDR3, the DNA is TGTGCCAGCAGCGTAGGGGTGACAGCCCAGAATGAGCAGTTCTTC. This gives the protein CASSVGVTAQNEQFF.

This clonotype was counted ten times or more. DNA for the CDR3: TGTGCCTGGAGTGGAGACACTGGAAACACCATATATTTT. Protein sequence: CAWSGDTGNTIYF. The chain has TRBV30 and TRBJ1-3, with unresolved D. This CDR3 has 13 amino acids. Germline V gene lookup returns CDR1 GTSNPN and CDR2 SVGIG (reference sequence). V gave up 1 base and J gave up 2 bases, with 6 bases separating them.

This clonotype was recorded at least ten times. This sequence joins TRBV9 and TRBJ1-2; the match to TRBD1 covers 9 bases. This CDR3 contains 15 residues. In germline, CDR1 is SGDLS, CDR2 YYNGEE. V was pared by 2 bases and J by 7 bases, with 9 bases of the junction left unmatched. CDR3 in amino acids: CASSVFPGTGIGYTF. CDR3 nucleotide sequence: TGTGCCAGCAGCGTCTTTCCCGGGACAGGGATTGGCTACACCTTC.

This clonotype has a single count. Since a much larger clone is just one base distant, this may be a read error. This chain connects TRBV28 to TRBJ1-2; 7 nucleotides line up with TRBD1. The ends lost 8 bases at V and 4 bases at J; junction bases unmatched: 7. CDR1 is MDHEN, CDR2 SYDVKM, per germline. The CDR3 spans 13 residues. The CDR3 sequence is CASPGQRFYGYTF. The CDR3 DNA sequence: TGTGCCAGCCCGGGACAGCGGTTCTATGGCTACACCTTC.

This clonotype came up once. CDR3 sequence (DNA): TGCGCCAGCAGCGAGGGATTTAGCGGGAGGGGGAGCGCAGATACGCAGTATTTT. It codes for CASSEGFSGRGSADTQYF. The chain recombines TRBV4-1 with TRBJ2-3; 11 bases align to TRBD2. This CDR3 comprises 18 residues. After removal of 5 bases from V and 4 bases from J, the junction contained 14 bases not matched to a gene. Germline V gene data show CDR1 as MGHRA and CDR2 as YSYEKL.

The chain employs TRBV27 and TRBJ2-1; D not certain. CDR1 and CDR2 from the germline V gene are MNHEY and SMNVEV (reference sequence). The CDR3 totals 14 residues. The V end was cut by 2 bases, the J end by 8 bases, with 13 bases between. This chain's CDR3 is CASSLGQVRDEQFF. CDR3 DNA: TGTGCCAGCAGTTTAGGTCAGGTCCGGGATGAGCAGTTCTTC.

This rearrangement joins TRBV5-6 to TRBJ2-1, with 11 bases identical to TRBD2. Germline-derived CDR1 and CDR2 are SGHDT and YYEEEE. The CDR3 length is 16 residues. Trimming took 0 bases from V and 7 from J; bases not matched to a gene: 6. The CDR3 DNA is TGTGCCAGCAGCTTGGGGTCTAGCGGGAGGCTTAATGAGCAGTTCTTC. It yields the protein CASSLGSSGRLNEQFF.

This clonotype has a count of ten or more. The J gene is TRBJ1-5, the V gene TRBV5-1; 7 bases are a match to TRBD1. Unmatched junction bases numbered 7, after V lost 0 bases and J lost 7 bases. This CDR3 contains 15 residues. Germline V gene sequence: CDR1 SGHRS, CDR2 YFSETQ. The CDR3 nucleotides are TGCGCCAGCAGCTTGGATACAGGGGCTGGGCAGCCCCAGCATTTT. It codes for CASSLDTGAGQPQHF.

V is TRBV18 and J is TRBJ1-5; TRBD1 matches at 9 bases. This CDR3 is 14 amino acids long. V gave up 4 bases and J gave up 8 bases; unmatched junction bases: 6. Germline CDR1 reads KGHSH; CDR2 reads LQKENI. The CDR3 nucleotides are TGTGCCAGCTCACTATACAGGGGGCGGGAGCCCCAGCATTTT. Amino acids: CASSLYRGREPQHF. The full variable domain, completed using reference TRBV18 and TRBJ1-5, is NAGVMQNPRHLVRRRGQEARLRCSPMKGHSHVYWYRQLPEEGLKFMVYLQKENIIDESGMPKERFSAEFPKEGPSILRIQQVVRGDSAAYFCASSLYRGREPQHFGDGTRLSIL.